This T cell receptor beta chain was identified in a study of shared clonotypes between healthy human individuals. The assay was immunoSEQ multiplex PCR, and TCRdb's table has in-frame clones only and misses some. The data show about 2 million clones, roughly 95% seen once. This clone was found once. As defined, naive CD8 cells were CD45RO-negative and positively selected for CCR7, with terminally differentiated effector memory CD45RA+ cells excluded. V lost 4 bases and J 5 bases, leaving 15 bases between the germline ends. The CDR3 spans 14 residues. Looked up from germline, CDR1 is SGHDT and CDR2 is YYEEEE.

What was sequenced was naive CD8+ T cells sorted from blood. The receptor's source is a young man in good health. The chain combines TRBV5-6 with TRBJ2-5; D may correspond to TRBD1 or TRBD2 (5 bases each). The CDR3 DNA is TGTGCCAGCAGCCTCCGGTGGGGGTCCGAGACCCAGTACTTC. Translated: CASSLRWGSETQYF.